These 10 T cell receptor beta chains came from one sample sequenced in a study of beta chain features in type 1 diabetes. Reverse transcription of all isolated RNA meant that expressed TCRB transcripts were sequenced. Only in-frame clones appear in the TCRdb table, and some are missing; sequencing was by immunoSEQ multiplex PCR. The sample carries hundreds of thousands of clones, roughly a sixth recorded once. Source material: naive CD4+ T cells from blood. These TCRs come from a woman aged 18-29 years in good health.

This clone turned up a few times. The CDR3 nucleotides are TGTGCCAGCAGTTACCGCATCCAGGGGGAAAACATTCAGTACTTC. Translated, it gives CASSYRIQGENIQYF. The chain is built from TRBV6-5 and TRBJ2-4; the match to TRBD1 covers 7 bases. The CDR3 runs 15 residues. V shed 2 bases, J shed 5 bases, and the junction held 6 bases outside the gene matches. Germline CDR1 and CDR2: MNHEY and SVGAGI.

This sequence joins TRBV12-2 and TRBJ2-7; TRBD2 is taken as the D call from the table, unchecked against the DNA. TRBV12-2 has pseudogene status. The CDR3 loop spans 17 amino acids. The CDR3 nucleotides are TGTGCAAGTCGCTTAGCGAGGTGTGGGGGGGCGAGGAACGAGCAGTACTTC. Translated, it gives CASRLARCGGARNEQYF.

The V and J genes are TRBV4-2 and TRBJ2-5; 12 nucleotides align to TRBD2. CDR3 size: 17 residues. J was trimmed by 5 bases and V by 4 bases; bases with no gene match: 11. The V gene's germline CDR1 is LGHNA and CDR2 YNFKEQ. In DNA, the CDR3 is TGTGCCAGCAGCCCCTCGGCTAGCGGGAGGGCCAGGGAGACCCAGTACTTC. This sequence encodes CASSPSASGRARETQYF.

As regards this clone: The same CDR3 can be traced to other DNA sequences in this sample. The V gene is TRBV7-9, the J gene TRBJ2-3; D ambiguous. The germline V gene has CDR1 SEHNR and CDR2 FQNEAQ (reference sequence). V dropped 3 bases and J dropped 3 bases, with 4 bases sitting between them. CDR3 length: 12 residues. CDR3: CASSLSTDTQYF. The CDR3 DNA sequence: TGTGCCAGCAGCTTGAGTACAGATACGCAGTATTTT.

The V call is TRBV10-3, the J call TRBJ2-1; 11 bases are shared with TRBD1. V dropped 4 bases and J dropped 4; count of bases not matched to a gene: 3. The CDR3 length is 15 residues. Per germline, CDR1 ENHRY and CDR2 SYGVKD. The CDR3 sequence is CAISGGTGGYNEQFF. DNA of the CDR3: TGTGCCATCAGTGGGGGGACAGGGGGATACAATGAGCAGTTCTTC.

The chain employs TRBV9 and TRBJ2-3; a weak D match, TRBD2 (6 bases). Germline V gene sequence: CDR1 SGDLS, CDR2 YYNGEE. The CDR3 covers 15 residues. Trimming left V 4 bases short and J 0 bases short, with 12 bases between. CDR3 bases: TGTGCCAGCAGCCTCAGCGGGTCTAGCACAGATACGCAGTATTTT. As protein: CASSLSGSSTDTQYF.

The chain is built from TRBV5-1 and TRBJ2-3; no clear D gene. V shed 5 bases and J shed 0 bases, with 13 bases lying between them. CDR3 size: 15 residues. Germline V CDR1 and CDR2: SGHRS, YFSETQ. CDR3: CASSRGSRSTDTQYF. In nucleotides, the CDR3 is TGCGCCAGCAGTCGAGGTTCCAGAAGCACAGATACGCAGTATTTT.

The gene calls are TRBV5-1 and TRBJ1-4; D is uncertain. V was pared by 5 bases and J by 5 bases, with 10 bases between. Germline lookup yields CDR1 SGHRS and CDR2 YFSETQ. The CDR3 loop spans 13 amino acids. This CDR3 is CASRTDGNEKLFF. The DNA of the CDR3 is TGCGCCAGCAGGACGGACGGAAATGAAAAACTGTTTTTT.

This clone was seen a few times. CDR3 amino acids: CASSNPGLAGGAYNEQFF. The CDR3 coding sequence is TGTGCCAGTAGTAACCCAGGACTAGCGGGAGGCGCCTACAATGAGCAGTTCTTC. This chain connects TRBV19 to TRBJ2-1; TRBD2 matches 14 bases. This CDR3 is built from 18 residues. Looked up from germline, CDR1 is LNHDA and CDR2 is SQIVND (reference sequence). Trimming took 4 bases from V and 2 from J; bases not matched to a gene: 7.

This clone was counted between two and nine times. The gene calls are TRBV7-9 and TRBJ2-5; the match to TRBD1 covers 8 bases. With V trimmed by 5 bases and J by 4 bases, 21 bases remained unmatched. Germline CDR1 is SEHNR and CDR2 is FQNEAQ (reference sequence). There are 19 residues in the CDR3. The CDR3 DNA reads TGTGCCAGCAGCCGTCGGACAGGGAGGATCGTGGGAGTAGGAGAGACCCAGTACTTC. This codes for CASSRRTGRIVGVGETQYF.